The rows below give T cell receptor beta chains drawn from one sample of a study of blood T cell repertoires in COVID-19. Measured with immunoSEQ multiplex PCR; TCRdb has only the in-frame clones, and not every one. The sample shows some 37,000 clones, about 85% of them seen only once. The specimen was peripheral blood. The receptors shown here come from a man aged 45-60 years in a cohort sampled during active COVID-19. CDR3s include the opening cysteine and the closing phenylalanine or tryptophan. Fields, in order: V gene, clone size, J gene, D gene, CDR3 protein, CDR3 DNA. The D gene is left open where the match is weak. Not every row has a clone size; where given, it reads once, few, many or a size class.

>TRBV27|few|TRBJ2-1|TRBD2
CASTTGRMSSYNEQFF
TGTGCCAGCACCACCGGGAGGATGAGCTCCTACAATGAGCAGTTCTTC
>TRBV11-3|NA|TRBJ1-2|NA
CASSFDRGPRRDYGYTF
TGTGCCAGCAGCTTCGACCGCGGGCCGAGGAGGGACTATGGCTACACCTTC
>TRBV7-3|NA|TRBJ2-3|TRBD2
CASRYSGGTIGDTQYF
TGTGCCAGCAGGTATAGCGGGGGGACAATCGGAGATACGCAGTATTTT
>TRBV20-1|once|TRBJ1-1|NA
CRFFGNTEAFF
TGCAGGTTCTTCGGGAACACTGAAGCTTTCTTT
>TRBV6-6|NA|TRBJ1-2|NA
CVTAGDGYTF
TGTGTAACGGCGGGGGATGGCTACACCTTC
>TRBV6-2/TRBV6-3|NA|TRBJ1-2|NA
CASSYLFGQNYGYTF
TGTGCCAGCAGTTATCTTTTTGGACAGAACTATGGCTACACCTTC
>TRBV2|NA|TRBJ2-3|TRBD2
CASSGGLAVVLEFGDTQYF
TGTGCCAGCAGTGGAGGACTAGCGGTAGTCCTCGAATTCGGAGATACGCAGTATTTT
>TRBV5-6|once|TRBJ2-2|TRBD1
CASSLLQGLPNTGELFF
TGTGCCAGCAGCTTGCTACAGGGGTTGCCGAACACCGGGGAGCTGTTTTTT
>TRBV3-1/TRBV3-2|NA|TRBJ1-5|TRBD1
CASSQVIGRGPPDQPQHF
TGTGCCAGCAGCCAAGTAATCGGCAGGGGGCCTCCCGATCAGCCCCAGCATTTT
>TRBV5-1|NA|TRBJ2-1|TRBD2
CASSLAASGAYNEQFF
TGCGCCAGCAGCTTGGCAGCTAGCGGGGCGTACAATGAGCAGTTCTTC
>TRBV7-9|NA|TRBJ2-1|TRBD2
CASSFPAGGRLGSYNEQFF
TGTGCCAGCAGCTTCCCAGCGGGGGGGCGGTTGGGCTCCTACAATGAGCAGTTCTTC
>TRBV7-9|NA|TRBJ2-2|TRBD2
CASLYRGTSGANTGELFF
TGTGCCAGCTTGTATAGGGGGACTAGCGGGGCCAACACCGGGGAGCTGTTTTTT
>TRBV27|NA|TRBJ2-1|NA
CASSLSRYNEQFF
TGTGCCAGCAGTTTATCCCGTTACAATGAGCAGTTCTTC
>TRBV11-1|NA|TRBJ1-3|TRBD1
CASSFDDRGPGNTIYF
TGTGCCAGCAGCTTCGACGACAGGGGGCCAGGAAACACCATATATTTT
>TRBV4-1|NA|TRBJ2-7|NA
CASSHVWQDDYEQYF
TGCGCCAGCAGCCATGTGTGGCAGGATGACTACGAGCAGTACTTC
>TRBV2|once|TRBJ1-5|NA
CASSEALTASNQPQHF
TGTGCCAGCAGTGAAGCGCTTACAGCTAGCAATCAGCCCCAGCATTTT
>TRBV6-5|NA|TRBJ1-5|TRBD1
CASSYRTGYQPQHF
TGTGCCAGCAGTTACAGGACAGGGTATCAGCCCCAGCATTTT
>TRBV27|NA|TRBJ2-1|NA
CASSLRSGNEQFF
TGTGCCAGCAGTCTACGGTCGGGGAATGAGCAGTTCTTC
>TRBV11-3|NA|TRBJ1-1|NA
CASSPGGWGLDEGTEAFF
TGTGCCAGCAGCCCCGGGGGATGGGGACTTGATGAGGGAACTGAAGCTTTCTTT
>TRBV7-9|NA|TRBJ1-6|NA
CASSPHLSYNSPLHF
TGTGCCAGCAGCCCACACCTCTCCTATAATTCACCCCTCCACTTT
>TRBV9|NA|TRBJ2-7|NA
CASSPTGSPDGEQYF
TGTGCCAGCAGCCCAACCGGGTCCCCCGATGGCGAGCAGTACTTC
>TRBV29-1|NA|TRBJ2-5|NA
CSVLRTGRGQETQYF
TGCAGCGTCTTAAGAACAGGGAGAGGCCAAGAGACCCAGTACTTC
>TRBV5-8|NA|TRBJ1-1|NA
CASSFGGAGNTEAFF
TGTGCCAGCAGCTTTGGGGGCGCGGGGAACACTGAAGCTTTCTTT
>TRBV7-9|NA|TRBJ1-4|NA
CASSLAQGNEKLFF
TGTGCCAGCAGCTTAGCTCAGGGGAATGAAAAACTGTTTTTT
>TRBV6-5|NA|TRBJ2-3|NA
CASGGTGWSTDTQYF
TGTGCCAGCGGGGGAACAGGGTGGAGCACAGATACGCAGTATTTT
>TRBV6-6|NA|TRBJ1-2|NA
CASSTKGYYGYTF
TGTGCCAGCAGTACCAAGGGGTACTATGGCTACACCTTC
>TRBV7-9|NA|TRBJ1-1|TRBD1
CASSTVGTVDDIEAFF
TGTGCCAGCAGCACAGTGGGGACAGTAGACGATATTGAAGCTTTCTTT
>TRBV6-5|once|TRBJ1-1|TRBD1
CASSLYRGRKAEAFF
TGTGCCAGCAGTTTGTACAGGGGGCGGAAAGCTGAAGCTTTCTTT
>TRBV27|NA|TRBJ2-4|NA
CASSGEGSTMYF
TGTGCCAGCAGTGGCGAAGGCTCGACAATGTACTTC
>TRBV4-3|NA|TRBJ1-1|NA
CASSSVQAVDTEAFF
TGCGCCAGCAGCTCCGTTCAGGCAGTAGACACTGAAGCTTTCTTT
>TRBV27|NA|TRBJ1-1|NA
CASSFSGGLEAFF
TGTGCCAGCAGTTTTTCGGGGGGACTTGAAGCTTTCTTT
>TRBV27|NA|TRBJ1-1|TRBD1
CASSTSGTGGLNTEAFF
TGTGCCAGCAGCACGTCCGGGACAGGGGGATTGAACACTGAAGCTTTCTTT
>TRBV13|NA|TRBJ2-5|NA
CASSLGAGTETQYF
TGTGCCAGCAGCTTAGGGGCAGGTACAGAGACCCAGTACTTC
>TRBV5-5|NA|TRBJ1-2|NA
CASREGQSRNYGYTF
TGTGCCAGCAGAGAAGGACAGAGTCGGAACTATGGCTACACCTTC
>TRBV9|NA|TRBJ2-1|TRBD1
CASSTDRVKSYNEQFF
TGTGCCAGCAGCACAGACAGGGTAAAATCCTACAATGAGCAGTTCTTC
>TRBV4-1|NA|TRBJ1-2|NA
CASSQDTGNYGYTF
TGCGCCAGCAGCCAAGATACAGGGAACTATGGCTACACCTTC
>TRBV13|NA|TRBJ1-2|TRBD1
CASSSDRLSYGYTF
TGTGCCAGCAGCTCGGACAGGCTGAGCTATGGCTACACCTTC
>TRBV30|NA|TRBJ2-1|NA
CAWSVRWAGPDYNEQFF
TGTGCCTGGAGTGTACGATGGGCAGGTCCCGACTACAATGAGCAGTTCTTC
>TRBV24-1|NA|TRBJ1-1|TRBD1
CATSDPGQGDTEAFF
TGTGCCACCAGCGACCCCGGACAGGGGGACACTGAAGCTTTCTTT
>TRBV25-1|NA|TRBJ2-1|NA
CASSKTGRSYNEQFF
TGTGCCAGCAGTAAGACAGGCCGCTCCTACAATGAGCAGTTCTTC
>TRBV6-4|NA|TRBJ2-1|TRBD1
CASSEDRGEYNEQFF
TGTGCCAGCAGTGAGGACAGGGGGGAATACAATGAGCAGTTCTTC
>TRBV28|NA|TRBJ2-1|TRBD2
CASSSGLAGENEQFF
TGTGCCAGCAGTTCAGGACTAGCGGGAGAGAATGAGCAGTTCTTC
>TRBV7-2|NA|TRBJ2-3|NA
CASTPTRRSTDTQYF
TGTGCCAGCACCCCTACCAGGAGGAGCACAGATACGCAGTATTTT
>TRBV5-6|NA|TRBJ2-1|TRBD2
CASSLEGTSGRAYNEQFF
TGTGCCAGCAGCTTGGAGGGGACTAGCGGGAGGGCGTATAATGAGCAGTTCTTC
>TRBV4-3|NA|TRBJ1-1|NA
CASSQDTRNDDTEAFF
TGCGCCAGCAGCCAAGATACTAGGAACGATGACACTGAAGCTTTCTTT
>TRBV11-2|NA|TRBJ1-1|NA
CASSRRTELTEAFF
TGTGCCAGCAGCCGCCGGACAGAACTCACTGAAGCTTTCTTT
>TRBV5-8|once|TRBJ1-1|NA
CASSLARYTEAFF
TGTGCCAGCAGCTTGGCCCGGTACACTGAAGCTTTCTTT
>TRBV15|NA|TRBJ2-1|TRBD2
CATSREGLTDEQFF
TGTGCCACCAGCAGAGAGGGACTAACGGATGAGCAGTTCTTC
>TRBV7-2|NA|TRBJ2-5|TRBD2
CASSPAAGGPETQYF
TGTGCCAGCAGCCCCGCAGCGGGGGGGCCAGAGACCCAGTACTTC
>TRBV19|NA|TRBJ1-6|NA
CASSIEAENSPLHF
TGTGCCAGTAGTATAGAGGCAGAAAATTCACCCCTCCACTTT
>TRBV5-1|NA|TRBJ1-1|NA
CASSLPGAEAFF
TGCGCCAGCAGCTTGCCAGGGGCTGAAGCTTTCTTT
>TRBV25-1|NA|TRBJ2-4|TRBD1
CASSRGTGVGIQYF
TGTGCCAGCAGCCGCGGGACAGGGGTTGGCATTCAGTACTTC
>TRBV9|NA|TRBJ2-1|TRBD2
CASSVSLSGGSSYNEQFF
TGTGCCAGCAGCGTGAGCCTGAGCGGGGGGAGCTCCTACAATGAGCAGTTCTTC
>TRBV5-6|NA|TRBJ1-2|NA
CASSRPQPREYGYTF
TGTGCCAGCAGCCGGCCTCAGCCAAGGGAGTATGGCTACACCTTC